This T cell receptor beta chain was retrieved from a study of T cells in Graves' hyperthyroidism and ophthalmopathy. Researchers amplified the TCR beta CDR3 regions from RNA transcripts. A set of HTBI primers served as the primers for a first-round RT-PCR of the TCR CDR3. TCRdb re-called the multiplex PCR reads through MiXCR, storing one row per CDR3 protein. There are approximately 640,000 distinct CDR3 sequences in the sample; about 45% occur only once, and approximately 7.2% lies in the top ten. Whole-study findings and limits: Ophthalmopathy was predicted by the model a median of about 6.5 months ahead of onset. Among thyroid clonotypes expanded above 0.001, most also appeared in blood. By a 13 V-J model, ophthalmopathy was set apart from stable hyperthyroidism.

Those patients with uncontrolled infection, other autoimmune disease, pregnancy or lactation were excluded. A remark on this clonotype: What it recognizes is unknown.

The ends lost 2 bases at V and 4 bases at J; junction bases unmatched: 7. Germline V gives CDR1 MGHRA, CDR2 YSYEKL. The length of the CDR3 is 15 residues. The material sequenced was peripheral blood or thyroid tissue (not recorded which). The sequence was collected from an adult man with Graves' disease, either hyperthyroidism or ophthalmopathy (not recorded which). The gene calls are TRBV4-1 and TRBJ1-2; 7 bases are shared with TRBD1. The CDR3, as DNA: TGCGCCAGCAGCCAAAGACAGGGAGACGGCTATGGCTACACCTTC. It codes for CASSQRQGDGYGYTF.